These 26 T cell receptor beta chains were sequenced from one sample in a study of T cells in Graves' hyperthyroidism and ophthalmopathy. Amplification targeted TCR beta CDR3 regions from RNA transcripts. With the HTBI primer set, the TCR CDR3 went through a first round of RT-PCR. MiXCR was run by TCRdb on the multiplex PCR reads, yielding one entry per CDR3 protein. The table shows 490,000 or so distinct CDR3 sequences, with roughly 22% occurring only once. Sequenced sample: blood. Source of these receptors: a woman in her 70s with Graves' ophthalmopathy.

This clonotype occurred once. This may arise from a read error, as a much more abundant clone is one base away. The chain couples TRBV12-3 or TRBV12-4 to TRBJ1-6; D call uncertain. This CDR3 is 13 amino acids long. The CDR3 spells CASSFRPNSPPHF. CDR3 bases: TGTGCCAGCAGTTTTAGGCCTAATTCACCCCCCCACTTT.

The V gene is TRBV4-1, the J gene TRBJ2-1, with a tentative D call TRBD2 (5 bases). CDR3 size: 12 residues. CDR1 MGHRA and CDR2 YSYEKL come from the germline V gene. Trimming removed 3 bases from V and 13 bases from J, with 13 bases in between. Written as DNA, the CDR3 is TGCGCCAGCAGCCATCTTGCCGGGGTCCAGTTCTTC. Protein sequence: CASSHLAGVQFF.

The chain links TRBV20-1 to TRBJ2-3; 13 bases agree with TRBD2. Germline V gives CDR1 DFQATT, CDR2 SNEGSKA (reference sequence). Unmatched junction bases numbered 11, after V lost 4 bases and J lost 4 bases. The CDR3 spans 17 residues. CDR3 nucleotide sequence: TGCAGTGCTACCCTCGCCGGACTAGCGGGAGTTGCAGATACGCAGTATTTT. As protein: CSATLAGLAGVADTQYF.

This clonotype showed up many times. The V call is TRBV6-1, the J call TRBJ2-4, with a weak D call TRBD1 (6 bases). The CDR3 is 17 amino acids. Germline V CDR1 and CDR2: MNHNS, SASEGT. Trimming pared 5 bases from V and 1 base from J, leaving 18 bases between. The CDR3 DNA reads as TGTGCCAGCAGTAAGGGATATAGACAGGCGGCCAAAAACATTCAGTACTTC. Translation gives CASSKGYRQAAKNIQYF.

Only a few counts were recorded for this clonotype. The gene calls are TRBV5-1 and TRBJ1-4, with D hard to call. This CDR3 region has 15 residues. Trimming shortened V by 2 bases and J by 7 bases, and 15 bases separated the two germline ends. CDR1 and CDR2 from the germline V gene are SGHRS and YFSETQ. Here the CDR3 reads CASSFDSLNGEKLFF. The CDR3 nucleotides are TGCGCCAGCAGCTTTGATTCGTTGAATGGTGAAAAACTGTTTTTT.

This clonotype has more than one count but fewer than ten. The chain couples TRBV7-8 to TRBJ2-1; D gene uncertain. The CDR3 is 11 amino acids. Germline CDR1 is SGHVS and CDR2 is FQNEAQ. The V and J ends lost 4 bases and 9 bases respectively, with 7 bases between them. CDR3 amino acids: CASSSPTEQFF. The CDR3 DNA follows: TGTGCCAGCAGCTCTCCTACTGAGCAGTTCTTC.

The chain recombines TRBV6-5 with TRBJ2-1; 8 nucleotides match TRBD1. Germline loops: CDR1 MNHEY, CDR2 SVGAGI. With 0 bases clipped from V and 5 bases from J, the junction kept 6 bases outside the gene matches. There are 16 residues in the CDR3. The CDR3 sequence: CASSYSTGAPDNEQFF. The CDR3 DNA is TGTGCCAGCAGTTACTCGACAGGGGCCCCAGACAATGAGCAGTTCTTC.

The CDR3 sequence: CASSESGGWYGYTF. The CDR3 coding sequence is TGTGCCAGCAGTGAAAGTGGGGGGTGGTATGGCTACACCTTC. The chain employs TRBV6-1 and TRBJ1-2, with D possibly being TRBD1 (5 bases). CDR1 is MNHNS, CDR2 SASEGT, per germline. CDR3 length equals 14 residues. The V end lost 2 bases, the J end lost 5 bases, and 12 bases lay between the germline ends.

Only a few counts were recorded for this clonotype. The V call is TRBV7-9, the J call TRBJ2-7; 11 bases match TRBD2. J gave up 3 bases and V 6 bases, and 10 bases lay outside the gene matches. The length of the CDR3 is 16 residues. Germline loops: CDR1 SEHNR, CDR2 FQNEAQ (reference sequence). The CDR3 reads CASSYPPGLADYEQYF. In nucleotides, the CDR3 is TGTGCCAGCAGTTACCCCCCGGGACTAGCGGACTACGAGCAGTACTTC.

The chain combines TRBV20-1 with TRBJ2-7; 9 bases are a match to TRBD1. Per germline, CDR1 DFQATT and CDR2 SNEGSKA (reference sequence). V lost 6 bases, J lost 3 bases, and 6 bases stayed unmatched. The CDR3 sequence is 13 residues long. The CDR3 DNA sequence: TGCAGTGCCCCGGGACAGGGAGACTACGAGCAGTACTTC. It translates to CSAPGQGDYEQYF.

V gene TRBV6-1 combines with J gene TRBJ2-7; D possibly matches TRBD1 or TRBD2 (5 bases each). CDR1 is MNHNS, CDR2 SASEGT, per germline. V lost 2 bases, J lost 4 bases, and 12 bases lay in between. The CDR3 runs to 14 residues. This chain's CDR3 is CASSEPAREYEQYF. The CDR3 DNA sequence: TGTGCCAGCAGTGAACCCGCCAGGGAGTACGAGCAGTACTTC.

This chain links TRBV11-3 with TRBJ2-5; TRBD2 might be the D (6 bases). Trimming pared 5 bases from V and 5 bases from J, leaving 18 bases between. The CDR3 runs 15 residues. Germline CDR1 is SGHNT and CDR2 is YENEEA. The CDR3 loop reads CASSRHTGVIETQYF. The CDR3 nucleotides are TGTGCCAGCAGCCGCCACACGGGAGTCATTGAGACCCAGTACTTC.

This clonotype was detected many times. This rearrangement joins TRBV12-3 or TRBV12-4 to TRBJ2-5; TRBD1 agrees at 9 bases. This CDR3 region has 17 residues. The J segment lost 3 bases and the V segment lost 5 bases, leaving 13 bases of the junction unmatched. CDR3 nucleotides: TGTGCCAGCAGTCCCTGGGAGTCTGGACAGGGGAAAGAGACCCAGTACTTC. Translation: CASSPWESGQGKETQYF.

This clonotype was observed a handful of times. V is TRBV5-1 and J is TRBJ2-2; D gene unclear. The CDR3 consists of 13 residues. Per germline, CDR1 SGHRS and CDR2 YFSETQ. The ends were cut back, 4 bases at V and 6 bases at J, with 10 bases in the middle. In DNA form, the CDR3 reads TGCGCCAGCAGCGAAAATAGGCCCGGGGAGCTGTTTTTT. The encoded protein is CASSENRPGELFF.

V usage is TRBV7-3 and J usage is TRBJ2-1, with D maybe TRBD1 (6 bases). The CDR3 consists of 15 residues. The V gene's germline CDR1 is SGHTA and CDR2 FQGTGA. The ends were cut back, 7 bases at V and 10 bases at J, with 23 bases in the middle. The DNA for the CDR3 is TGTGCCAGCACCCAAGGGGGAACCGTATCCCGGGAGCAGTTCTTC. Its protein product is CASTQGGTVSREQFF.

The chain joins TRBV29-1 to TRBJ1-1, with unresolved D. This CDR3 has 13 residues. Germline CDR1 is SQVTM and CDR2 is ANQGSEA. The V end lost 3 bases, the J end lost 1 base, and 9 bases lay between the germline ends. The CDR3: CSVEIGANTEAFF. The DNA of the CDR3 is TGCAGCGTTGAGATAGGAGCGAACACTGAAGCTTTCTTT.

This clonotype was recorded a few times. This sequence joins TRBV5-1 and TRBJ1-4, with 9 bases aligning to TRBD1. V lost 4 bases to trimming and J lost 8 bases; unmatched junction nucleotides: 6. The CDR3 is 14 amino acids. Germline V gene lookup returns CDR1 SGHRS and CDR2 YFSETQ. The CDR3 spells CASSTDRGWEKLFF. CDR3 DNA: TGCGCCAGCAGCACGGACAGGGGATGGGAAAAACTGTTTTTT.

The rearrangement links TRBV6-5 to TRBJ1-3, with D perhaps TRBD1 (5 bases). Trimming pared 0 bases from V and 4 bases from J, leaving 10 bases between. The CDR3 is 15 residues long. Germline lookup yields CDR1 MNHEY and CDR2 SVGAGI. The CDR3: CASSYSGVGGNTIYF. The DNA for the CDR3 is TGTGCCAGCAGTTACTCGGGGGTAGGGGGAAACACCATATATTTT.

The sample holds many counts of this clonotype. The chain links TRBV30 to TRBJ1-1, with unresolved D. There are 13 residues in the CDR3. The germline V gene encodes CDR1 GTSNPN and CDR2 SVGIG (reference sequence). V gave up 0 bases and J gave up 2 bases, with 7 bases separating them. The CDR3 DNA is TGTGCCTGGAGTGTCCTGTCTAACACTGAAGCTTTCTTT. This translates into CAWSVLSNTEAFF.

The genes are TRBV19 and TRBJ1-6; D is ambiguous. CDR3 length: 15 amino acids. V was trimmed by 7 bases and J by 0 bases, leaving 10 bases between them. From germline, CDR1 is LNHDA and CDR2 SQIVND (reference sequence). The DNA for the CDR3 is TGTGCCAGTATCGACGGGAGCTCCTATAATTCACCCCTCCACTTT. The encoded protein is CASIDGSSYNSPLHF.

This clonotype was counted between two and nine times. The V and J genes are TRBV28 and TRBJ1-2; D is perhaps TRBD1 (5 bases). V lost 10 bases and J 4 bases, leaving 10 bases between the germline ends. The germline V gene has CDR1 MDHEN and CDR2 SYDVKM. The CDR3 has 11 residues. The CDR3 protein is CAIRDGYGYTF. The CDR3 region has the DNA TGTGCCATCAGGGACGGCTATGGCTACACCTTC.

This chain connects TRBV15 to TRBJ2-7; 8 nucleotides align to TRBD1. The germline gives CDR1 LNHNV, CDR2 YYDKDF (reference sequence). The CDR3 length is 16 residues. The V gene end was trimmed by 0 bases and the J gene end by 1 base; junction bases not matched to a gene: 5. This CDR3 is CATSRDLQGASYEQYF. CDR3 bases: TGTGCCACCAGCAGAGATCTGCAGGGGGCTTCCTACGAGCAGTACTTC.

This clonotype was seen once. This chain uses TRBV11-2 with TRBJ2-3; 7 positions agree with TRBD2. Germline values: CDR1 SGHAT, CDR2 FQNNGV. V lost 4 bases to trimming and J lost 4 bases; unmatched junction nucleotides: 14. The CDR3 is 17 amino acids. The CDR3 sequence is CASSSPRRGRVADTQYF. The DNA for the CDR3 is TGTGCCAGCAGCTCGCCCCGGCGGGGGAGGGTGGCAGATACGCAGTATTTT. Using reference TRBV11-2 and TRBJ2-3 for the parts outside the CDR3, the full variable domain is EAGVAQSPRYKIIEKRQSVAFWCNPISGHATLYWYQQILGQGPKLLIQFQNNGVVDDSQLPKDRFSAERLKGVDSTLKIQPAKLEDSAVYLCASSSPRRGRVADTQYFGPGTRLTVL.

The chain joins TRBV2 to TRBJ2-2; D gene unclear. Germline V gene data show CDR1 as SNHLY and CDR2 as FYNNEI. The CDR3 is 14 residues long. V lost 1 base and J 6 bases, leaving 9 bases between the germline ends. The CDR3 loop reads CASSEGSWAGELFF. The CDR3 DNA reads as TGTGCCAGCAGTGAAGGTAGTTGGGCCGGGGAGCTGTTTTTT.

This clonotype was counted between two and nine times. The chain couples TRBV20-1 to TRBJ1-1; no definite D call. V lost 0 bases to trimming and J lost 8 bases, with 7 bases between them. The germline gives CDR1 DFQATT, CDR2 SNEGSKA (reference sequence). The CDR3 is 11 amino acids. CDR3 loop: CSARDRMEAFF. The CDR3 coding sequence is TGCAGTGCTAGAGATCGGATGGAAGCTTTCTTT.

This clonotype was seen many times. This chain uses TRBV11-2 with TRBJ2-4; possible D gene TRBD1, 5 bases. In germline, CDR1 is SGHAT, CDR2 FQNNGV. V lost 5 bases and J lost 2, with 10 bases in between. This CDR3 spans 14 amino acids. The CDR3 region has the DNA TGTGCCAGCAGCCGGCAGGGATCCAAAAACATTCAGTACTTC. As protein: CASSRQGSKNIQYF.